This T cell receptor beta chain comes out of a study of CD8+CD57+ T cells in acquired aplastic anemia. Whoever was chosen for sequencing had shown CD8+CD57+ cell expansion by flow cytometry. This clonotype appeared many times. Genomic DNA provided the template from which TCR beta VDJ and CDR3 profiles were obtained. TCRdb independently ran MiXCR on the reads; one entry per CDR3 protein. The sample has roughly 250,000 distinct CDR3 sequences; roughly 82% are singletons. This CDR3 has 15 amino acids. J lost 5 bases, V lost 2 bases, and 8 bases had no gene match. Germline loops: CDR1 LGHNA, CDR2 YNFKEQ. V is TRBV4-2 and J is TRBJ1-1; 7 bases fit TRBD1. The clonotype originates from a human donor with aplastic anemia. The material sequenced was sorted CD4+, CD8+, or CD8+CD57+ T cells (not recorded which) from PBMCs. The CDR3 coding sequence is TGTGCCAGCAGCCAATCTGAGACAGGGTGGACTGAAGCTTTCTTT. Protein sequence: CASSQSETGWTEAFF.